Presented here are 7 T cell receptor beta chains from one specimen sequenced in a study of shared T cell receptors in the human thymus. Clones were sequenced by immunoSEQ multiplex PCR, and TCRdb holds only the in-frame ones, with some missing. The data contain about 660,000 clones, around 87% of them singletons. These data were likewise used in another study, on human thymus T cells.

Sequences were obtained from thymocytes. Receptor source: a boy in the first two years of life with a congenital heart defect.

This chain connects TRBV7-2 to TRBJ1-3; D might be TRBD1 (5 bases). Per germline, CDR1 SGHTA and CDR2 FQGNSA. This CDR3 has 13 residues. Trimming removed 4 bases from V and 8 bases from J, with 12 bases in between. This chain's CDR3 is CASSYEGRDTIYF. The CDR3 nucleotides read TGTGCCAGCAGCTACGAGGGGAGGGACACCATATATTTT.

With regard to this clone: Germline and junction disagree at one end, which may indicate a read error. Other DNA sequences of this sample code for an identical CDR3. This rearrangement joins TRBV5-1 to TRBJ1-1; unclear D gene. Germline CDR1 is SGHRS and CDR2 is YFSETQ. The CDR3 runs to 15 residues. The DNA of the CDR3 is TGTGCCAGCAGCTTGGTAGGTGAGGGCTTCCCTGAAGCTTTCTTT. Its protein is CASSLVGEGFPEAFF.

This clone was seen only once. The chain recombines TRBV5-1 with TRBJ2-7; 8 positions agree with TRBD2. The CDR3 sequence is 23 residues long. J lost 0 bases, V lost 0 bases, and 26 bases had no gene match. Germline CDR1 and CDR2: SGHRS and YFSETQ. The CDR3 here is CASSLVGRRSGTSGEGSSYEQYF. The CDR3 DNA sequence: TGCGCCAGCAGCTTGGTCGGGCGTAGGTCCGGGACTAGTGGGGAAGGCTCCTCCTACGAGCAGTACTTC.

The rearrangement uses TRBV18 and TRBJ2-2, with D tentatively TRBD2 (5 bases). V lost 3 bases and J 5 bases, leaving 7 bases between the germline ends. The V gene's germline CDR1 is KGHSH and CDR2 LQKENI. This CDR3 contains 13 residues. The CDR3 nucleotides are TGTGCCAGCTCACCTTTAGCGACCGGGGAGCTGTTTTTT. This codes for CASSPLATGELFF.

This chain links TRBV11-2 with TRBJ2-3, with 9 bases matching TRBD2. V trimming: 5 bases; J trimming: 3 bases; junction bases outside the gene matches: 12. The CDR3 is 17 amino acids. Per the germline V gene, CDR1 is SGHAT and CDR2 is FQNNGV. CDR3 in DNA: TGTGCCAGCAGCCCCCCGAGCGGGCGGGAGGGGACAGATACGCAGTATTTT. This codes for CASSPPSGREGTDTQYF.

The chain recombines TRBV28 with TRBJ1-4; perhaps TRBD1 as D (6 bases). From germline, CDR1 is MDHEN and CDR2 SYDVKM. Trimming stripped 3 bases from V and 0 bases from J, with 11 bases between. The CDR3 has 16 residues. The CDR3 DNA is TGTGCCAGCAGTTTGGACAGAGTTGCAACTAATGAAAAACTGTTTTTT. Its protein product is CASSLDRVATNEKLFF.

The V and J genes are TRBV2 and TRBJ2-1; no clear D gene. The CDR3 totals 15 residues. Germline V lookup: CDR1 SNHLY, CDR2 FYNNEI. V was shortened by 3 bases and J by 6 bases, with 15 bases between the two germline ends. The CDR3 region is CASSDAPTSLNEQFF. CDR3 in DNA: TGTGCCAGCAGTGATGCTCCAACTTCTCTCAATGAGCAGTTCTTC.